This T cell receptor (beta chain) came from a study of molecular identifiers for immune sequencing clone quantification. Study conclusions and caveats: Spiked Jurkat TCR RNA originating from one cell could reportedly be identified amid 850,000 to 1,000,000 naive cells. Whereas naive cells kept under 1% of molecules in clones above 20 RNA copies, such clones held over 98% in effectors.

This clonotype was detected ten times or more. The antigen remains unidentified. The germline V and J ends were trimmed by 5 bases and 0 bases, with 12 bases remaining between them. Germline lookup yields CDR1 DFQATT and CDR2 SNEGSKA (reference sequence). The CDR3 contains 14 residues. The bulk TCR libraries were made with methods described before and with listed TCR primers. One entry per CDR3 protein, called by TCRdb with MiXCR from the PCR reads. The sample carries some 66,000 distinct CDR3 sequences, 15% to 20% recorded once. The receptor was derived from a human donor in good health. Some libraries in this study had Jurkat cell RNA spiked in. V gene TRBV20-1 combines with J gene TRBJ2-3; D unclear. Sequenced input: naive CD8+ T cells from blood, with Jurkat cell RNA spiked in. Stated subset: FACS-sorted CD8+CD4-CCR7+CD45RA+ naive T cells. The CDR3 region has the DNA TGCAGTGCTTCCGAGATCCCTAGCACAGATACGCAGTATTTT. It is translated as CSASEIPSTDTQYF.